This paragraph covers one T cell receptor beta chain sequence. Antigen specificity is unknown. CDR1 is WNHNN and CDR2 is SYGVQD in the germline V gene (reference sequence). Unmatched junction bases numbered 7, after V lost 0 bases and J lost 4 bases. The CDR3 extends over 18 amino acids. This specimen belongs to a study of T cell responses to AZD1222 COVID-19 vaccine. Study summary: Second-dose groups at about 4 or about 12 weeks were pooled.

Using immunoSEQ multiplex PCR, the repertoire was profiled, and TCRdb retains in-frame clones only, with some absent. The sample gives under 150,000 clones, 80% to 90% of which show up once; approximately 9.6% is in the top ten. Notes on the study in general: Repertoires were obtained solely post-peak T cell response. Vaccine-related CD4 TCRs covered spike, predominating at 160-218 and 743-854. Unmutated variant regions are reportedly targeted by nearly half of spike-specific TCRs.

The starting material was peripheral blood, obtained on day 0 of AZD1222 vaccination. The sequence derives from an adult in good health. V usage is TRBV10-1 and J usage is TRBJ2-7, with TRBD2 identical over 15 bases. The CDR3 here is CASSESLGLAGGPYEQYF. CDR3 in DNA: TGCGCCAGCAGTGAGTCGTTAGGACTAGCGGGAGGGCCTTACGAGCAGTACTTC.